This record looks at one T cell receptor (beta chain) sequence and its context. The antigen remains unidentified. The same CDR3 is also encoded by other DNA sequences in this sample. The source of the sample is a study of T cell responses to AZD1222 COVID-19 vaccine. Produced via immunoSEQ multiplex PCR; TCRdb's table is partial and in-frame only. The profile shows 150,000 or so clones, about nine tenths of them singletons. Both about-4-week and about-12-week second-dose recipients were combined. Between the trimmed V and J ends, which lost 5 bases and 5 bases, there was a span of 9 bases. This CDR3 region has 12 residues. The germline V gene encodes CDR1 SEHNR and CDR2 FQNEAQ (reference sequence). General observations from the study: The study reported that nearly half of spike-specific TCRs target unmutated variant regions. Regions 160-218 and 743-854 held dominance among vaccine-associated CD4 TCRs, which spanned spike.

The V and J genes are TRBV7-9 and TRBJ1-2; D uncertain. Specimen: peripheral blood, collected 28 days after the second AZD1222 dose. The source is an adult who received the AZD1222 COVID-19 vaccine. In DNA, the CDR3 is TGTGCCAGCAGCCTCGGAGGGTATGGCTACACCTTC. Encoded protein: CASSLGGYGYTF.